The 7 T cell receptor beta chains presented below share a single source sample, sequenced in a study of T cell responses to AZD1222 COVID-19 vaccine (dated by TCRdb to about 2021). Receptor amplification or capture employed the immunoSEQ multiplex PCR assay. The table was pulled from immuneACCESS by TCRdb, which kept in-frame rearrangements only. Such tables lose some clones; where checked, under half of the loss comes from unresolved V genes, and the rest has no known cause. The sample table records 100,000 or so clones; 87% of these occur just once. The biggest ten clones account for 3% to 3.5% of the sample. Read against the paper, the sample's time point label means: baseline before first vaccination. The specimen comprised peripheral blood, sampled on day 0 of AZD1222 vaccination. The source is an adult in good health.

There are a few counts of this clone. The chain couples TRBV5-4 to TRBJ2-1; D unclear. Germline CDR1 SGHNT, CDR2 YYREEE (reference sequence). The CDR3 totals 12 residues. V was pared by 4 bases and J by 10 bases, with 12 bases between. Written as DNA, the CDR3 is TGTGCCAGCAGCGGCCTATCTGGGGAGCAGTTCTTC. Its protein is CASSGLSGEQFF. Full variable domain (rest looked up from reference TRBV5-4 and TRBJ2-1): ETGVTQSPTHLIKTRGQQVTLRCSSQSGHNTVSWYQQALGQGPQFIFQYYREEENGRGNFPPRFSGLQFPNYSSELNVNALELDDSALYLCASSGLSGEQFFGPGTRLTVL.

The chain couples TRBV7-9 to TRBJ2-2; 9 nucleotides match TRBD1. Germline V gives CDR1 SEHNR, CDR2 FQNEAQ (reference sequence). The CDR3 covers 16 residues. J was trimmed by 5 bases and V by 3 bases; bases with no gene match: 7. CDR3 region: CASSFGGQGWTGELFF. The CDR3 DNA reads TGTGCCAGCAGCTTCGGGGGACAGGGTTGGACCGGGGAGCTGTTTTTT. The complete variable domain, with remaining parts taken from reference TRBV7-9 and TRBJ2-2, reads DTGVSQNPRHKITKRGQNVTFRCDPISEHNRLYWYRQTLGQGPEFLTYFQNEAQLEKSRLLSDRFSAERPKGSFSTLEIQRTEQGDSAMYLCASSFGGQGWTGELFFGEGSRLTVL.

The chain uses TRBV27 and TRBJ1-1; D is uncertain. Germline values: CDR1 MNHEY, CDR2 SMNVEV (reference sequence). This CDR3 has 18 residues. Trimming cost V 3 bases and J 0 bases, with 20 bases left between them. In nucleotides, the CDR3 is TGTGCCAGCAGTTTGACCCCTTACCTCGCAGGACTGAACACTGAAGCTTTCTTT. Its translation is CASSLTPYLAGLNTEAFF.

Here the CDR3 reads CASSEGGKTTNEKLFF. Written as DNA, the CDR3 is TGTGCCAGCAGCGAAGGAGGGAAGACAACTAATGAAAAACTGTTTTTT. The chain recombines TRBV21-1 with TRBJ1-4. TRBV21-1 is an annotated pseudogene. The CDR3 runs to 16 residues.

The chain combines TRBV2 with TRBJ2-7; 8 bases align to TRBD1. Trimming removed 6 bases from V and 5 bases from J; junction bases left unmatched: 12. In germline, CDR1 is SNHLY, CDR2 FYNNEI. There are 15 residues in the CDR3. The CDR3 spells CASRVGTGPFDEQYF. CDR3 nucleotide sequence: TGTGCCAGCAGGGTAGGGACAGGACCGTTTGACGAGCAGTACTTC.

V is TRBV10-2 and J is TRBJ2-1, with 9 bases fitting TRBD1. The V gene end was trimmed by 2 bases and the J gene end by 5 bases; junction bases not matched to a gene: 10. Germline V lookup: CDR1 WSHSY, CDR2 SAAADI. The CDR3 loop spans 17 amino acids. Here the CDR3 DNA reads TGCGCCAGCAGTGAGAGGGGACAGGGTGGGAGGAACAATGAGCAGTTCTTC. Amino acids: CASSERGQGGRNNEQFF.

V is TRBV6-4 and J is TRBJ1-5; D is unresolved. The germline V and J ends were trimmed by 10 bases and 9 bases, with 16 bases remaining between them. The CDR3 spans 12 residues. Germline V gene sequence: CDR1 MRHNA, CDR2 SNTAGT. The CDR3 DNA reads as TGTGCCACCGATCGACCTACGGGGCCCCAGCATTTT. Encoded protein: CATDRPTGPQHF.